This T cell receptor (beta chain) was sequenced during a study of T cells after yellow fever vaccination. This clonotype came up many times. TCRdb called the 5' RACE reads again in MiXCR, with one record for every CDR3 protein. The sample consists of a few hundred thousand distinct CDR3 sequences, approximately 4.3% of them appearing once. V was pared by 3 bases and J by 7 bases, with 5 bases between. The CDR3 is 11 residues long. Source: PBMCs, taken 15 days after the yellow fever booster vaccination. V usage is TRBV12-3 or TRBV12-4 and J usage is TRBJ2-3, with D perhaps being TRBD1 or TRBD2 (5 bases each). This TCR came from a man aged 18 to 30 who received the YFV17D yellow fever vaccine. CDR3 nucleotide sequence: TGTGCCAGCAGTTTGGGACATACGCAGTATTTT. It codes for CASSLGHTQYF.